This paragraph covers one T cell receptor beta chain sequence. The sample belongs to a study of blood T cell repertoires in COVID-19. TCRdb keeps only in-frame clones here, not all; method: immunoSEQ multiplex PCR. Here the sample spans fewer than 450,000 clones, 88% being singletons. The receptor was isolated from a woman aged 45-59 years with COVID-19, enrolled during active disease. The specimen was peripheral blood.

The CDR3 loop is CASSPRQGAREQYF. CDR3 nucleotide sequence: TGTGCCAGCAGCCCACGACAGGGGGCGAGGGAGCAGTACTTC. This chain uses TRBV14 with TRBJ2-7, with 10 bases identical to TRBD1. Germline V lookup: CDR1 SGHDN, CDR2 FVKESK. The V and J ends lost 4 bases and 7 bases, in that order; junction bases with no gene match: 7. The CDR3 has 14 residues.